This T cell receptor (beta chain) was identified during a study of beta chain features in type 1 diabetes. CDR1 is LNHDA and CDR2 is SQIVND in the germline V gene (reference sequence). CDR3 length: 15 residues. V gave up 3 bases and J gave up 5 bases, with 17 bases separating them. Sequencing targeted expressed TCRB transcripts, as all isolated RNA had been reverse transcribed. Assay used: immunoSEQ multiplex PCR; TCRdb lists only in-frame clones, some missing. The repertoire consists of over 350,000 clones, with approximately 16% occurring once and the leading ten covering roughly 0.017%. The chain uses TRBV19 and TRBJ2-7; D may be TRBD2 (6 bases). Input material: naive CD4+ T cells from blood. This TCR was recovered from a woman between 18 and 29 years old in good health. CDR3 nucleotides: TGTGCCAGTAGTATGGGGTCGGTGGAGGGGCACGAGCAGTACTTC. Its protein product is CASSMGSVEGHEQYF. The entire variable domain, with the rest obtained from reference TRBV19 and TRBJ2-7, is as follows: DGGITQSPKYLFRKEGQNVTLSCEQNLNHDAMYWYRQDPGQGLRLIYYSQIVNDFQKGDIAEGYSVSREKKESFPLTVTSAQKNPTAFYLCASSMGSVEGHEQYFGPGTRLTVT.